A selection of T cell receptor beta chains follows, all from one sample in a study of glioma-infiltrating T cells. One entry per CDR3 protein, called by TCRdb with MiXCR from the multiplex PCR reads. The table has about 140,000 distinct CDR3 sequences, around 40% seen once; the top ten hold roughly a fifth. Sequenced: glioma tissue, nonneoplastic brain tissue, or PBMCs (not recorded which). The receptors were gathered from a human donor with low-grade glioma or glioblastoma, undergoing nonglioma brain surgery, or in good health (not recorded which). Both conserved end residues are part of each CDR3. A D gene is named only where the DNA matches it firmly. Clone size is not always given. Where it is, it says once, few, many or a class for expanded clones.

len	v_gene	j_gene	d_gene	abundance	CDR3nt	CDR3aa
16	TRBV4-2	TRBJ2-1	-	-	TGTGCCAGCAGCCAAGAAGACAATGGGAGCTACAATGAGCAGTTCTTC	CASSQEDNGSYNEQFF
14	TRBV7-2	TRBJ1-3	-	few	TGTGCCAGTCATAAGGGGCTTGCGGGAAACACCATATATTTT	CASHKGLAGNTIYF
12	TRBV6-6	TRBJ1-2	-	many	TGTGCCAGCAGTTACGCAGGCAGGTCCCTCACCTTC	CASSYAGRSLTF
11	TRBV5-5	TRBJ2-1	-	few	TGTGCCAGCAGCTTGACTAGTGAGCAGTTCTTC	CASSLTSEQFF
12	TRBV4-1	TRBJ2-5	-	few	TGCGCCAGCAGCCAAGATTTGCAGGTCCAGTACTTC	CASSQDLQVQYF
13	TRBV6-1	TRBJ1-2	-	-	TGTGCCAGCAGTCCCCTTATGAACTATGGCCACACCTTC	CASSPLMNYGHTF
14	TRBV27	TRBJ1-2	TRBD1	many	TGTGCCAGCAGTTTGCGGGACAGCGGTTATGGCTACACCTTC	CASSLRDSGYGYTF
11	TRBV12-3/TRBV12-4	TRBJ1-1	TRBD1	-	TGTGCCAGCAGTTGGACAGGTGAAGCTTTCTTT	CASSWTGEAFF
16	TRBV6-6	TRBJ2-1	TRBD2	-	TGTGCCAGCAGTTACCCCGGGGGGGCGGGAGCAAATGAGCAGTTCTTC	CASSYPGGAGANEQFF
12	TRBV3-1	TRBJ2-7	-	few	TGTGCCAGCAGCCAAGTCGGCTACGAGCAGTACTTC	CASSQVGYEQYF
14	TRBV6-6	TRBJ1-2	-	once	TGTGCCAGCAGTTACTCGATTGCCTCTAATGGCTACACCTTC	CASSYSIASNGYTF
13	TRBV6-1	TRBJ1-1	-	many	TGTGCCAGCAGTGAAGCTCTGAGAACTGAAGCTTTCTTT	CASSEALRTEAFF
11	TRBV10-3	TRBJ1-1	-	-	TGTGCCATCGGTCCTGGCACTGAAGCTTTCTTT	CAIGPGTEAFF
15	TRBV7-3	TRBJ1-1	-	few	TGTGCCAGCAGCTTAGGTCCTGGACAGAACACTGAAGCTTTCTTT	CASSLGPGQNTEAFF
17	TRBV4-2	TRBJ2-1	TRBD2	-	TGTGCCAGCAGCCAAGATGCCGGGACTAGCCAATACAATGAGCAGTTCTTC	CASSQDAGTSQYNEQFF
15	TRBV4-1	TRBJ1-1	-	-	TGCGCCAGCAGCCAAACCGTACAGGAAAACACTGAAGCTTTCTTT	CASSQTVQENTEAFF
14	TRBV28	TRBJ1-2	-	few	TGTGCCAGCAGCACCGGGGGGAATAACTATGGCTACACCTTC	CASSTGGNNYGYTF
15	TRBV6-6	TRBJ1-2	TRBD1	-	TGTGCCAGCAGTTACTCGGGACAGGTGAACTATGGCTACACCTTC	CASSYSGQVNYGYTF
14	TRBV24-1	TRBJ2-3	-	-	TGTGCCACCAGTGATTTGGGCGTTACAGATACGCAGTATTTT	CATSDLGVTDTQYF
16	TRBV7-6	TRBJ1-4	-	-	TGTGCCAGCAGCTTAAGTGCCGGTGCACCTAATGAAAAACTGTTTTTT	CASSLSAGAPNEKLFF
14	TRBV20-1	TRBJ1-1	-	-	TGCAGTGCGAGGGGGGGGCACTTGAACACTGAAGCTTTCTTT	CSARGGHLNTEAFF
13	TRBV6-1	TRBJ2-1	TRBD2	few	TGTGCCAGCGCGGGAGTAGTGGGGGATGAGCAGTTCTTC	CASAGVVGDEQFF
14	TRBV2	TRBJ1-1	-	-	TGTGCCAGCATTGAGGACATGGGTACCACTGAAGCTTTCTTT	CASIEDMGTTEAFF
15	TRBV20-1	TRBJ2-7	-	-	TGCAGTGCTAGCGGGGGGCCCTTAAGCTCCTACGAGCAGTACTTC	CSASGGPLSSYEQYF
14	TRBV4-1	TRBJ2-7	TRBD1	few	TGCGCCAGCAGTCGGGACAGGGTCTCCTACGAGCAGTACTTC	CASSRDRVSYEQYF
11	TRBV29-1	TRBJ2-7	-	-	TGCAGCGTTGAGGAGAATGACGAGCAGTACTTC	CSVEENDEQYF
16	TRBV5-6	TRBJ2-1	TRBD2	-	TGTGCCCGCAGCTTCCCTAACAGCGGGGTTTACAATGAGCAGTTCTTC	CARSFPNSGVYNEQFF
17	TRBV6-6	TRBJ2-1	TRBD2	few	TGTGCCAGCAGTTACTCCCCGGGAGCGGGAAAGCCGCAGGAGCAGTTCTTC	CASSYSPGAGKPQEQFF
15	TRBV6-1	TRBJ1-2	TRBD1	-	TGTGCCAGCAGTTCGGACAGGACTACTAACTATGGCTACACCTTC	CASSSDRTTNYGYTF
12	TRBV18	TRBJ2-1	-	-	TGTGCCAGCTCAGCCTTTTACAATGAGCAGTTCTTC	CASSAFYNEQFF
18	TRBV6-2/TRBV6-3	TRBJ2-5	-	-	TGTGCCAGCAGTTACTCGTCCCCTAAGGGGGGGCTTGGAGAGACCCAGTACTTC	CASSYSSPKGGLGETQYF
14	TRBV6-1	TRBJ1-4	-	few	TGTGCCAGCAGTCTCACGGGGGTAAATGAAAAACTGTTTTTT	CASSLTGVNEKLFF
15	TRBV3-1	TRBJ1-1	-	many	TGTGCCAGCAGCCAGTCTCCGATACCACACACTGAAGCTTTCTTT	CASSQSPIPHTEAFF
12	TRBV20-1	TRBJ2-1	-	-	TGCAGCTTGACGAGGACCTACAATGAGCAGTTCTTC	CSLTRTYNEQFF
14	TRBV6-1	TRBJ2-1	TRBD2	-	TGTGCCAGCAGCTACGGACTAGCGGGAGGAGAGCAGTTCTTC	CASSYGLAGGEQFF
14	TRBV12-3/TRBV12-4	TRBJ1-1	TRBD1	-	TGTGCCAGCAGGTCCGGGGGACAGCGTCCTGGAGCTTTCTTT	CASRSGGQRPGAFF
15	TRBV20-1	TRBJ2-7	TRBD2	many	TGCAGTGCTAGTCCTACTAGCGGGGCCAACTACGAGCAGTACTTC	CSASPTSGANYEQYF
13	TRBV20-1	TRBJ1-2	-	few	TGCAGTGCTAGCCTGGCCAGCAGTAGAGGTTACACCTTC	CSASLASSRGYTF
13	TRBV20-1	TRBJ2-7	TRBD1	many	TGCAGTGCGAGGGACAGGGCGACCTACGAGCAGTACTTC	CSARDRATYEQYF
12	TRBV7-2	TRBJ2-2	-	-	TGTGCCAGCAGCTTAGACTTTCGGGAGCTGTTTTTT	CASSLDFRELFF
15	TRBV14	TRBJ2-7	TRBD1	-	TGTGCCAGCAGCCAGAGTCAGGACAGGGAAAACGAGCAGTACTTC	CASSQSQDRENEQYF
13	TRBV27	TRBJ2-7	-	-	TGTGCCAGCAGTTCAAGCTGGGGCGGCCTCCTCTACTTC	CASSSSWGGLLYF
14	TRBV7-2	TRBJ1-1	-	few	TGTGCCAGCAGCTTAGCTTCAGGGGTCACTGAAGCTTTCTTT	CASSLASGVTEAFF
15	TRBV28	TRBJ2-2	TRBD2	-	TGTGCCAGCAGACCGAGCGGGACCAACACCGGGGAGCTGTTTTTT	CASRPSGTNTGELFF
13	TRBV2	TRBJ1-5	-	-	TGTGCCAGCAGTGTCCGGAGCAATCAGCCCCAGCATTTT	CASSVRSNQPQHF
16	TRBV7-2	TRBJ2-3	TRBD2	-	TGTGCCAGCAGCTTGGTACTAGCGGGGGCCAAAGATACGCAGTATTTT	CASSLVLAGAKDTQYF